This TCR beta chain stems from a study of breast tumors, draining lymph nodes, adjacent tissues. Study-wide results and limits: Data only fit, rather than demonstrated, lymph node origin of most tumor T cells. Luminal-like breast cancer showed significantly higher tumor–nontumor repertoire similarity than basal-like. Compared with lymph nodes, tumors were less diverse; compared with nontumor tissue, more. Most tumor T cells seemingly derive from lymph node, then expand in tumor.

Samples came from axillary lymph nodes draining the breast cancer. As for this clonotype: Its antigen is still unknown. With a much larger clone just one base away, this may be a read error.

The CDR3 length is 12 residues. Trimming took 5 bases from V and 3 from J, leaving 7 bases between them. In germline, CDR1 is SNHLY, CDR2 FYNNEI. TCRdb recomputed calls from the multiplex PCR reads with MiXCR, one row per CDR3 protein. The profile shows 130,000 or so distinct CDR3 sequences, around 21% of them singletons. The clonotype originates from a female donor with breast cancer. Some clones in this sample may be carry-over from other donors' samples. The sequencing input was axillary lymph node tissue. The chain couples TRBV2 to TRBJ1-2; D unresolved. The chain's CDR3 is CASSWRDYGYTF. CDR3 DNA: TGTGCCAGCAGTTGGAGAGACTATGGCTACACCTTC.